This T cell receptor (beta chain) was sequenced for a study of post-analysis software for immune sequencing data. Background on the study: Both relapsing-remitting and secondary progressive multiple sclerosis featured among the disease courses, as did progressive-relapsing multiple sclerosis. Findings of the study overall: In multiple sclerosis, normalized Chao1 diversity was significantly below that of controls. The authors found that F measure strongly co-clustered same-batch samples. About five TRBV segments were more frequent in patients than controls; TRBV5-6, TRBV5-1 and TRBV20-1 belonged to this group.

Carried by the TCR beta cDNA libraries were unique molecular identifiers. TCRdb re-called the PCR reads with MiXCR, one entry per CDR3 protein. The sample gives roughly 870,000 distinct CDR3 sequences, 53% of which show up once; around 4.5% is in the top ten. On this clonotype: What it recognizes is unknown.

In germline, CDR1 is SSHAT, CDR2 FNYEAQ (reference sequence). The CDR3 sequence is 13 residues long. Trimming removed 3 bases from V and 9 bases from J, with 12 bases in between. Source material: blood. The chain uses TRBV7-7 and TRBJ2-1, with no clear D. The sequence was obtained from a girl aged 5-17 years with multiple sclerosis. The CDR3 DNA reads as TGTGCCAGCAGCTTTGTCGCTTTCGGTGAGCAGTTCTTC. Translation gives CASSFVAFGEQFF.